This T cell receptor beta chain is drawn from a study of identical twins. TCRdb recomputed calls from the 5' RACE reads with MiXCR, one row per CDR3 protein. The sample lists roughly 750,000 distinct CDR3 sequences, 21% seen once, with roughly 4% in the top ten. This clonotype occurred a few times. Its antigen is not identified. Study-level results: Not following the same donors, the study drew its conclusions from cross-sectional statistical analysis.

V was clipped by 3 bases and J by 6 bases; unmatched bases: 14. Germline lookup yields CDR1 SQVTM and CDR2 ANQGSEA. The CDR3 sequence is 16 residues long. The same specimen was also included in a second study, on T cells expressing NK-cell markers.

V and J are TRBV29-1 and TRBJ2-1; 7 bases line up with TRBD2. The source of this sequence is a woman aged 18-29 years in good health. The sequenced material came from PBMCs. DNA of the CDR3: TGCAGCGTTGAGGGCAGCGGGACTGCCAGAGGCAATGAGCAGTTCTTC. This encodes CSVEGSGTARGNEQFF.